The next 32 T cell receptor beta chains were all read from a single sample in a study of blood T cell repertoires in COVID-19. The data were produced by immunoSEQ multiplex PCR, yet TCRdb's version contains in-frame clones alone and is incomplete. The sample has approximately 380,000 clones, around 84% seen once. The specimen was peripheral blood. These TCRs come from a woman aged 18-29 years with acute or convalescent COVID-19.

The chain combines TRBV27 with TRBJ2-2; D is perhaps TRBD1 (5 bases). V shed 7 bases and J shed 0 bases, with 12 bases lying between them. Germline lookup yields CDR1 MNHEY and CDR2 SMNVEV (reference sequence). This CDR3 comprises 15 residues. CDR3 bases: TGTGCCAGCACCCAGGGATATACGAACACCGGGGAGCTGTTTTTT. Translated, it gives CASTQGYTNTGELFF.

CDR3 nucleotides: TGTGCCAGCAGATACAGGGGCGGCTCCTACGAGCAGTACTTC. It translates to CASRYRGGSYEQYF. The V gene is TRBV28, the J gene TRBJ2-7; 7 bases are a match to TRBD1. This CDR3 comprises 14 residues. J lost 0 bases, V lost 6 bases, and 5 bases had no gene match. The germline gives CDR1 MDHEN, CDR2 SYDVKM.

This clone was recorded only once. V gene TRBV5-6 combines with J gene TRBJ1-5, with D possibly being TRBD1 (6 bases). The CDR3 is 16 amino acids. The V end lost 4 bases, the J end lost 0 bases, and 14 bases lay between the germline ends. The V gene's germline CDR1 is SGHDT and CDR2 YYEEEE. CDR3 loop: CASSLRTVYSNQPQHF. CDR3 DNA sequence: TGTGCCAGCAGCCTAAGGACAGTTTATAGCAATCAGCCCCAGCATTTT.

V and J are TRBV27 and TRBJ2-5, with 7 positions matching TRBD1. CDR3 length equals 14 residues. Losses at the gene ends were 4 bases for V and 5 bases for J; bases not matched to a gene: 7. Germline V gene sequence: CDR1 MNHEY, CDR2 SMNVEV (reference sequence). Here the CDR3 reads CASSSRTGSETQYF. The CDR3, as DNA: TGTGCCAGCAGTTCGCGGACAGGCTCGGAGACCCAGTACTTC.

The chain joins TRBV9 to TRBJ1-1; D not certain. V shed 1 base and J shed 1 base, with 8 bases lying between them. The CDR3 consists of 14 residues. From germline, CDR1 is SGDLS and CDR2 YYNGEE. CDR3 sequence (DNA): TGTGCCAGCAGCGTATTTAGCGGGAACACTGAAGCTTTCTTT. Its translation is CASSVFSGNTEAFF.

CDR3 in amino acids: CASSEGTSGGNEQFF. Written as DNA, the CDR3 is TGTGCCAGCAGTGAGGGGACTAGCGGGGGAAATGAGCAGTTCTTC. J is TRBJ2-1 and V is TRBV2, with 14 bases identical to TRBD2. The trim removed 3 bases at V and 7 bases at J, leaving 2 bases unmatched. Looked up from germline, CDR1 is SNHLY and CDR2 is FYNNEI. The CDR3 loop spans 15 amino acids.

This rearrangement joins TRBV7-3 to TRBJ2-1, with a possible D match to TRBD2 (6 bases). V was pared by 1 base and J by 0 bases, with 13 bases between. This CDR3 has 17 amino acids. Looked up from germline, CDR1 is SGHTA and CDR2 is FQGTGA. The CDR3 DNA sequence: TGTGCCAGCAGCTTAAGAGGTAGCGGAAGCTCCTACAATGAGCAGTTCTTC. The encoded protein is CASSLRGSGSSYNEQFF. Combining the CDR3 with reference TRBV7-3 and TRBJ2-1 gives the whole variable domain GAGVSQTPSNKVTEKGKYVELRCDPISGHTALYWYRQSLGQGPEFLIYFQGTGAADDSGLPNDRFFAVRPEGSVSTLKIQRTERGDSAVYLCASSLRGSGSSYNEQFFGPGTRLTVL.

V usage is TRBV18 and J usage is TRBJ1-2; the match to TRBD1 covers 10 bases. The CDR3 consists of 14 residues. Germline CDR1 and CDR2: KGHSH and LQKENI. V was clipped by 3 bases and J by 6 bases; unmatched bases: 4. This CDR3 reads CASSPRTGGDGYTF. CDR3 in DNA: TGTGCCAGCTCACCCCGGACAGGGGGGGATGGCTACACCTTC.

The chain joins TRBV5-1 to TRBJ1-5, with TRBD1 identical over 9 bases. CDR3 length: 16 residues. Germline loops: CDR1 SGHRS, CDR2 YFSETQ. V lost 2 bases to trimming and J lost 0 bases; unmatched junction nucleotides: 3. CDR3 amino acids: CASSFGGQGSNQPQHF. In DNA, the CDR3 is TGCGCCAGCAGCTTTGGGGGACAGGGTAGCAATCAGCCCCAGCATTTT.

The chain combines TRBV29-1 with TRBJ1-1; a weak D match, TRBD1 (6 bases). The CDR3 is made up of 14 amino acids. The germline CDR1 and CDR2 sequences are SQVTM and ANQGSEA. V lost 3 bases, J lost 1 base, and 12 bases lay in between. The CDR3, as DNA: TGCAGCGTTGAGGGGTCAGGGGAGAACACTGAAGCTTTCTTT. Its translation is CSVEGSGENTEAFF.

As DNA, the CDR3 is TGTGCCAGCAGCTTCAGGACTGTACCCTACGAGCAGTACTTC. As protein: CASSFRTVPYEQYF. The V call is TRBV7-9, the J call TRBJ2-7; a weak D match, TRBD2 (5 bases). From germline, CDR1 is SEHNR and CDR2 FQNEAQ (reference sequence). There are 14 residues in the CDR3. Trimming removed 3 bases at V and 2 bases at J, with 11 bases between.

V and J are TRBV12-3 or TRBV12-4 and TRBJ1-2; 8 bases are shared with TRBD1. V lost 5 bases to trimming and J lost 14 bases; unmatched junction nucleotides: 10. This CDR3 contains 12 residues. Here the CDR3 reads CASSVTGDLYTF. The CDR3 DNA is TGTGCCAGCAGTGTGACAGGGGATTTATATACCTTC.

The chain has TRBV5-6 and TRBJ1-6; 9 bases are shared with TRBD1. The CDR3 is made up of 16 amino acids. V lost 0 bases to trimming and J lost 5 bases; unmatched junction nucleotides: 3. Germline loops: CDR1 SGHDT, CDR2 YYEEEE. Written as DNA, the CDR3 is TGTGCCAGCAGCTTGGCTTACAGGGGGCATAATTCACCCCTCCACTTT. This encodes CASSLAYRGHNSPLHF.

The chain uses TRBV7-6 and TRBJ2-3; TRBD1 aligns across 7 bases. The germline CDR1 and CDR2 sequences are SGHVS and FNYEAQ. After removal of 5 bases from V and 2 bases from J, the junction contained 10 bases not matched to a gene. The CDR3 totals 16 residues. CDR3 nucleotides: TGTGCCAGCAGCGCCCGGGACAGCGTGAACACAGATACGCAGTATTTT. Residues: CASSARDSVNTDTQYF. Full variable domain (rest looked up from reference TRBV7-6 and TRBJ2-3): GAGVSQSPRYKVTKRGQDVALRCDPISGHVSLYWYRQALGQGPEFLTYFNYEAQQDKSGLPNDRFSAERPEGSISTLTIQRTEQRDSAMYRCASSARDSVNTDTQYFGPGTRLTVL.

This CDR3 is CASSQYGGDTDTQYF. The CDR3 DNA reads TGTGCCAGCAGCCAGTATGGAGGGGACACAGATACGCAGTATTTT. V usage is TRBV3-1 (or the pseudogene TRBV3-2) and J usage is TRBJ2-3; D perhaps matches TRBD2 (6 bases). Trimming cost V 3 bases and J 2 bases, with 12 bases left between them. Germline V lookup: CDR1 LGHDT, CDR2 YNNKEL (reference sequence). CDR3 length equals 15 residues.

This clone was observed once. The chain joins TRBV7-6 to TRBJ2-7; 9 nucleotides agree with TRBD2. Per germline, CDR1 SGHVS and CDR2 FNYEAQ. Losses at the gene ends were 3 bases for V and 5 bases for J; bases not matched to a gene: 8. This CDR3 comprises 15 residues. As DNA, the CDR3 is TGTGCCAGCAGCTTTAGCCCAGCGGGGGGCGACGAGCAGTACTTC. This translates into CASSFSPAGGDEQYF.

The chain carries TRBV19 and TRBJ2-5, with TRBD1 matching over 8 bases. The germline V gene has CDR1 LNHDA and CDR2 SQIVND (reference sequence). V was clipped by 5 bases and J by 4 bases; unmatched bases: 3. This CDR3 is 13 amino acids long. The CDR3 DNA reads TGTGCCAGTAGTGATGACAGGGGAGAGACCCAGTACTTC. The encoded protein is CASSDDRGETQYF.

The chain is built from TRBV7-8 and TRBJ1-6, with 8 bases that match TRBD1. The V gene end was trimmed by 0 bases and the J gene end by 7 bases; junction bases not matched to a gene: 11. The CDR3 contains 18 residues. The germline V gene encodes CDR1 SGHVS and CDR2 FQNEAQ. The CDR3, as DNA: TGTGCCAGCAGCTTAGCGCCACTTCCGGGACAGGACAATTCACCCCTCCACTTT. Its translation: CASSLAPLPGQDNSPLHF.

The gene calls are TRBV5-5 and TRBJ2-7; D call uncertain. V was clipped by 1 base and J by 5 bases, with 10 bases between them. The germline V gene encodes CDR1 SGHKS and CDR2 YYEKEE (reference sequence). The CDR3 totals 13 residues. The CDR3 spells CASSLPGRHEQYF. CDR3 nucleotide sequence: TGTGCCAGCAGCTTGCCGGGTAGGCACGAGCAGTACTTC.

A few counts support this clone. The chain has TRBV12-3 or TRBV12-4 and TRBJ1-1, with D maybe TRBD1 (6 bases). Deletions cut 5 bases from V and 4 bases from J, with 11 bases between. The CDR3 loop spans 13 amino acids. This CDR3 reads CASSNRVGTEAFF. CDR3 DNA sequence: TGTGCCAGCAGTAACAGGGTGGGCACTGAAGCTTTCTTT.

The J gene is TRBJ2-1, the V gene TRBV28; D remains unclear. CDR1 is MDHEN and CDR2 is SYDVKM in the germline V gene. Trimming pared 5 bases from V and 0 bases from J, leaving 14 bases between. The CDR3 runs to 16 residues. CDR3 in amino acids: CASSPPRLFSYNEQFF. CDR3 DNA sequence: TGTGCCAGCAGTCCCCCCCGACTTTTCTCCTACAATGAGCAGTTCTTC. The whole variable domain, remainder taken from reference TRBV28 and TRBJ2-1, is DVKVTQSSRYLVKRTGEKVFLECVQDMDHENMFWYRQDPGLGLRLIYFSYDVKMKEKGDIPEGYSVSREKKERFSLILESASTNQTSMYLCASSPPRLFSYNEQFFGPGTRLTVL.

This clone was seen once. V is TRBV4-2 and J is TRBJ2-7; weak D call: TRBD2 (5 bases). Germline assignment: CDR1 LGHNA and CDR2 YNFKEQ. CDR3 length equals 15 residues. V was clipped by 0 bases and J by 6 bases, with 15 bases between them. The CDR3 sequence: CASSQERSGSAEQYF. The CDR3 DNA reads as TGTGCCAGCAGCCAAGAGCGGTCGGGGTCCGCCGAGCAGTACTTC.

V usage is TRBV4-2 and J usage is TRBJ1-5, with 8 bases lining up with TRBD1. The CDR3 is made up of 16 amino acids. Losses at the gene ends were 0 bases for V and 5 bases for J; bases not matched to a gene: 6. Germline CDR1 and CDR2: LGHNA and YNFKEQ. The CDR3 loop reads CASSQDGTGGDQPQHF. DNA of the CDR3: TGTGCCAGCAGCCAAGATGGTACAGGGGGTGATCAGCCCCAGCATTTT.

The chain joins TRBV9 to TRBJ2-2; 8 bases fit TRBD2. V dropped 2 bases and J dropped 1; count of bases not matched to a gene: 1. Germline values: CDR1 SGDLS, CDR2 YYNGEE. The CDR3 has 15 amino acids. In nucleotides, the CDR3 is TGTGCCAGCAGCGTGAGCGGGGGGAACACCGGGGAGCTGTTTTTT. Translation gives CASSVSGGNTGELFF. The complete variable domain, with remaining parts taken from reference TRBV9 and TRBJ2-2, reads DSGVTQTPKHLITATGQRVTLRCSPRSGDLSVYWYQQSLDQGLQFLIQYYNGEERAKGNILERFSAQQFPDLHSELNLSSLELGDSALYFCASSVSGGNTGELFFGEGSRLTVL.

The chain combines TRBV6-6 with TRBJ1-1; D uncertain. CDR3 length: 11 amino acids. Trimming shortened V by 9 bases and J by 0 bases, and 5 bases separated the two germline ends. From germline, CDR1 is MNHNY and CDR2 SVGAGI (reference sequence). The CDR3 sequence is CASQMNTEAFF. In DNA, the CDR3 is TGTGCCAGTCAGATGAACACTGAAGCTTTCTTT.

The genes are TRBV28 and TRBJ2-7; D may be TRBD1 (6 bases). The V and J ends lost 2 bases and 6 bases respectively, with 14 bases between them. Per the germline V gene, CDR1 is MDHEN and CDR2 is SYDVKM. This CDR3 comprises 14 residues. The CDR3 DNA sequence: TGTGCCAGCAGTTTAGTACAGGGTACATCCGAGCAGTACTTC. Translation: CASSLVQGTSEQYF.

This clone was observed at least ten times. The rearrangement uses TRBV28 and TRBJ1-1, with 7 positions matching TRBD1. Germline CDR1 MDHEN, CDR2 SYDVKM. CDR3 size: 14 residues. The CDR3 DNA sequence: TGTGCGACCGGTCGACAGGGTGGTAGATCTGAAGCTTTCTTT. This codes for CATGRQGGRSEAFF.

This chain links TRBV7-9 with TRBJ1-2, with D possibly TRBD1 on 6 matching bases. The V gene's germline CDR1 is SEHNR and CDR2 FQNEAQ (reference sequence). V was trimmed by 5 bases and J by 7 bases, leaving 20 bases between them. The CDR3 runs 15 residues. The CDR3 protein is CASSADRQPRGGYTF. The DNA of the CDR3 is TGTGCCAGCAGCGCCGACAGGCAGCCACGGGGTGGCTACACCTTC.

With regard to this clone: The same CDR3 arises from other DNA sequences in this sample as well. This chain connects TRBV27 to TRBJ1-6, with D possibly being TRBD1 (6 bases). The germline V and J ends were trimmed by 8 bases and 4 bases, with 15 bases remaining between them. This CDR3 contains 15 residues. The V gene's germline CDR1 is MNHEY and CDR2 SMNVEV (reference sequence). CDR3 protein: CASGGETGYNSPLHF. CDR3 nucleotide sequence: TGTGCCAGCGGGGGAGAGACAGGTTATAATTCACCCCTCCACTTT.

The sample holds a few counts of this clone. The rearrangement joins TRBV19 to TRBJ2-7, with TRBD2 as a possible D gene (6 bases). The CDR3 runs 15 residues. Germline CDR1 is LNHDA and CDR2 is SQIVND (reference sequence). Trimming took 5 bases from V and 5 from J, leaving 19 bases between them. CDR3 sequence: CASSSRPGDINEQYF. Here the CDR3 DNA reads TGTGCCAGTAGTTCCCGCCCGGGGGATATTAACGAGCAGTACTTC.

On this clone: Additional DNA sequences in this sample encode the identical CDR3. The chain carries TRBV24-1 and TRBJ2-3; D gene ambiguous. The CDR3 length is 15 residues. V shed 1 base and J shed 2 bases, with 9 bases lying between them. Germline CDR1 and CDR2: KGHDR and SFDVKD. CDR3 region: CATSDLGQDTDTQYF. The CDR3, as DNA: TGTGCCACCAGTGATTTAGGCCAGGACACAGATACGCAGTATTTT.

The J gene is TRBJ2-7, the V gene TRBV28; D is possibly TRBD1 (8 bases). There are 15 residues in the CDR3. Between the trimmed V and J ends, which lost 7 bases and 4 bases, there was a span of 20 bases. In germline, CDR1 is MDHEN, CDR2 SYDVKM. CDR3 loop: CASNPARGRGYEQYF. The CDR3 DNA sequence: TGTGCCAGCAACCCGGCCAGGGGGCGGGGGTACGAGCAGTACTTC.